This T cell receptor beta chain was recorded in a study of shared clonotypes between healthy human individuals. Study-level background: For every donor, three CD4 naive, three CD4 memory, two CD8 naive and one CD8 memory plates were used.

Repertoires were generated with immunoSEQ multiplex PCR, while TCRdb's copy carries only in-frame clones and drops some. The data show about 79,000 clones, roughly two thirds seen once. Trimming pared 0 bases from V and 4 bases from J, leaving 13 bases between. The CDR3 sequence is 16 residues long. Germline-derived CDR1 and CDR2 are LGHNA and YSLEER. The TCR originated in a young man in good health. This chain links TRBV4-3 with TRBJ2-1; D remains unclear. The sample comprised memory CD8+ T cells sorted from blood. Described subset: CD45RO+ cells pooled with CCR7-negative TemRA cells. The CDR3 loop is CASSQDVGLGYNEQFF. In DNA, the CDR3 is TGCGCCAGCAGCCAAGATGTGGGTTTAGGTTACAATGAGCAGTTCTTC.